This TCR beta chain was sequenced during a study of T cells in Graves' hyperthyroidism and ophthalmopathy. General study points: Ophthalmopathy was distinguished from stable hyperthyroidism by 13 V-J signatures. Among thyroid clonotypes expanded above 0.001, most also appeared in blood.

On this clonotype: Its antigen remains unidentified.

The CDR3 spans 12 residues. CDR1 is LGHDT and CDR2 is YNNKEL in the germline V gene (reference sequence). V was clipped by 4 bases and J by 9 bases, with 12 bases between them. RNA transcripts provided the source from which TCR beta CDR3 regions were amplified. The TCR CDR3 first-round RT-PCR relied on the HTBI primer set. TCRdb ran MiXCR on the multiplex PCR reads and lists one entry per CDR3 protein. The table includes over 700,000 distinct CDR3 sequences, roughly a third detected once. Criteria for exclusion of patients were uncontrolled infection, other autoimmune disease, pregnancy or lactation. Sequencing used blood. The chain joins TRBV3-1 to TRBJ1-1, with D hard to call. The sequence was obtained from a woman in her thirties or forties with Graves' hyperthyroidism. CDR3 in DNA: TGTGCCAGCAGCCTCTACCGGAGTCAAGCTTTCTTT. Translation gives CASSLYRSQAFF. Full variable domain (outside the CDR3, taken from reference TRBV3-1 and TRBJ1-1): DTAVSQTPKYLVTQMGNDKSIKCEQNLGHDTMYWYKQDSKKFLKIMFSYNNKELIINETVPNRFSPKSPDKAHLNLHINSLELGDSAVYFCASSLYRSQAFFGQGTRLTVV.